This TCR beta chain was captured in a study of blood T cell repertoires in COVID-19. Background on the study: Acute-phase and convalescent COVID-19 samples originated in the United States, Italy and Spain.

Produced via immunoSEQ multiplex PCR; TCRdb's table is partial and in-frame only. Seen here are around 60,000 clones, around 83% observed once, and the top ten hold approximately 3.6%. In germline, CDR1 is SNHLY, CDR2 FYNNEI. There are 18 residues in the CDR3. The V and J ends lost 0 bases and 2 bases, in that order; junction bases with no gene match: 13. V usage is TRBV2 and J usage is TRBJ2-7; 7 bases are shared with TRBD2. The sequenced sample was peripheral blood. The source of this sequence is a woman older than 75 with acute or convalescent COVID-19. The CDR3 nucleotides read TGTGCCAGCAGTGAAGCGCTGGGTCCCGGGACTATTCCCTACGAGCAGTACTTC. Its protein product is CASSEALGPGTIPYEQYF.